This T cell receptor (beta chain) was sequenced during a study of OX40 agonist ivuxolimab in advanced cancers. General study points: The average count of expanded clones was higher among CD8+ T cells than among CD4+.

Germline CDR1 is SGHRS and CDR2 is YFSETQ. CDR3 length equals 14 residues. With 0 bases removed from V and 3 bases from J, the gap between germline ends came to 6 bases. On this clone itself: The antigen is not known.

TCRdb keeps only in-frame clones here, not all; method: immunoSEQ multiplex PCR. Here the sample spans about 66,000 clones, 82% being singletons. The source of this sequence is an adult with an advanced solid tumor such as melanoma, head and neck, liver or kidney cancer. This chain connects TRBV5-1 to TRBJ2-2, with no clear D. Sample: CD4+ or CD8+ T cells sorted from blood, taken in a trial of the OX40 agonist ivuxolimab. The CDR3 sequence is CASSLDSYTGELFF. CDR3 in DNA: TGCGCCAGCAGCTTGGACTCGTACACCGGGGAGCTGTTTTTT.